Following are 31 T cell receptor beta chains from one sample sequenced in a study of regulatory T cells in long-lasting Graves disease. The time point here: newly diagnosed GD, antithyroid drugs for less than 3 months. TCR sequences were obtained from RNA taken from PBMCs. Building of the TCR beta libraries involved iRepertoire HTBI primers and Arm-PCR of CDR3 regions. In TCRdb, the multiplex PCR reads were re-called with MiXCR into one record per CDR3 protein. The table lists about 220,000 distinct CDR3 sequences, around 19% of them singletons. In addition, the sample was reused for a study of T cells in Graves' hyperthyroidism and ophthalmopathy.

The sequencing used peripheral blood mononuclear cells (PBMCs), collected at new diagnosis, from a patient treated with antithyroid drugs. The receptors stem from a woman aged 25 to 39 with Graves disease.

This clonotype was counted at least ten times. This chain connects TRBV19 to TRBJ2-6; 7 nucleotides agree with TRBD1. The germline V gene encodes CDR1 LNHDA and CDR2 SQIVND (reference sequence). Trimming cost V 4 bases and J 3 bases; bases outside gene matches: 3. This CDR3 contains 15 residues. The CDR3 sequence: CASSTGTVGANVLTF. The CDR3 region has the DNA TGTGCCAGTAGTACCGGGACAGTTGGGGCCAACGTCCTGACTTTC.

This clonotype was seen ten or more times. CDR3 sequence reads: CASSQAGPPATQYF. DNA for the CDR3: TGTGCCAGCAGCCAAGCCGGACCACCGGCGACCCAGTACTTC. This chain connects TRBV14 to TRBJ2-5; D gene ambiguous. Per germline, CDR1 SGHDN and CDR2 FVKESK. CDR3 size: 14 residues. The ends were cut back, 1 base at V and 7 bases at J, with 13 bases in the middle. Full variable domain (outside the CDR3, taken from reference TRBV14 and TRBJ2-5): EAGVTQFPSHSVIEKGQTVTLRCDPISGHDNLYWYRRVMGKEIKFLLHFVKESKQDESGMPNNRFLAERTGGTYSTLKVQPAELEDSGVYFCASSQAGPPATQYFGPGTRLLVL.

CDR3 nucleotides: TGCAGTGCTAGAAAAGGACAGGGTGATGGCTACACCTTC. Amino acid sequence: CSARKGQGDGYTF. The genes are TRBV20-1 and TRBJ1-2, with 8 bases identical to TRBD1. This CDR3 has 13 residues. The V gene end was trimmed by 2 bases and the J gene end by 6 bases; junction bases not matched to a gene: 5. Germline V gene data show CDR1 as DFQATT and CDR2 as SNEGSKA (reference sequence).

This clonotype was recorded at least ten times. Mismatch with germline at one junction end may stem from a read error. The V and J genes are TRBV27 and TRBJ1-1; no reliable D call. The CDR3 consists of 13 residues. Looked up from germline, CDR1 is MNHEY and CDR2 is SMNVEV (reference sequence). CDR3 in DNA: TGTGCCAGCAGCTTATCTCTGAACACTGAAGCTTTCTTT. Protein product: CASSLSLNTEAFF.

This clonotype was recorded at least ten times. This sequence joins TRBV27 and TRBJ1-2; TRBD1 is a possible D gene (5 bases). Germline V gene sequence: CDR1 MNHEY, CDR2 SMNVEV (reference sequence). This CDR3 comprises 12 residues. The V end was cut by 7 bases, the J end by 7 bases, with 13 bases between. CDR3 in amino acids: CASKRRGAGYTF. The CDR3 DNA reads as TGTGCCAGCAAGAGAAGAGGGGCTGGCTACACCTTC.

V is TRBV12-3 or TRBV12-4 and J is TRBJ2-3; a weak D match, TRBD1 (6 bases). V was clipped by 0 bases and J by 8 bases, with 18 bases between them. This CDR3 contains 16 residues. CDR3: CASSLADRSPQGTQYF. The CDR3 nucleotides read TGTGCCAGCAGTTTAGCTGACAGGTCCCCGCAGGGTACGCAGTATTTT.

This chain joins TRBV5-1 and TRBJ2-2, with D hard to call. CDR3 size: 14 residues. V shed 1 base and J shed 4 bases, with 8 bases lying between them. Germline assignment: CDR1 SGHRS and CDR2 YFSETQ. CDR3 sequence reads: CASSLFGTTGELFF. The CDR3 DNA sequence: TGCGCCAGCAGCTTGTTTGGTACCACCGGGGAGCTGTTTTTT.

The sample holds many counts of this clonotype. The chain combines TRBV5-6 with TRBJ2-2, with no clear D. The CDR3 has 12 residues. CDR1 is SGHDT and CDR2 is YYEEEE in the germline V gene. With 4 bases removed from V and 7 bases from J, the gap between germline ends came to 8 bases. The CDR3 DNA is TGTGCCAGCAGCCCGATTGTCGGGGAGCTGTTTTTT. Residues: CASSPIVGELFF.

This clonotype was recorded many times. The rearrangement uses TRBV6-2 or TRBV6-3 and TRBJ2-3; D is ambiguous. The CDR3 loop spans 11 amino acids. Germline-derived CDR1 and CDR2 are MNHEY and SVGEGT. V lost 2 bases, J lost 8 bases, and 5 bases lay in between. The CDR3, as DNA: TGTGCCAGCAGTTACCCGGGTACGCAGTATTTT. Its translation: CASSYPGTQYF.

At least ten counts were recorded for this clonotype. The rearrangement uses TRBV30 and TRBJ1-5, with 11 nucleotides matching TRBD1. The V segment lost 3 bases and the J segment 6 bases; nucleotides outside the gene matches: 4. CDR3 length: 14 amino acids. The germline V gene encodes CDR1 GTSNPN and CDR2 SVGIG (reference sequence). The CDR3 nucleotides read TGTGCCTGGAGCGGACAGGGGGCAGGTCAGCCCCAGCATTTT. It translates to CAWSGQGAGQPQHF.

This clonotype was detected many times. The chain links TRBV29-1 to TRBJ1-1; 10 bases match TRBD1. This CDR3 contains 13 residues. Germline CDR1 and CDR2: SQVTM and ANQGSEA. V lost 6 bases to trimming and J lost 2 bases; unmatched junction nucleotides: 3. The CDR3 DNA sequence: TGCAGCGTCAGACAGGGGGCTAACACTGAAGCTTTCTTT. This gives the protein CSVRQGANTEAFF.

This clonotype was counted at least ten times. V and J are TRBV29-1 and TRBJ1-1, with a weak D call TRBD1 (5 bases). Germline assignment: CDR1 SQVTM and CDR2 ANQGSEA. The CDR3 sequence is 13 residues long. The germline V and J ends were trimmed by 5 bases and 1 base, with 11 bases remaining between them. CDR3 bases: TGCAGCGTTCGGGGGGGGGGGAACACTGAAGCTTTCTTT. Protein: CSVRGGGNTEAFF.

The chain couples TRBV28 to TRBJ2-7; D perhaps matches TRBD2 (5 bases). The CDR3 runs to 15 residues. The germline V gene has CDR1 MDHEN and CDR2 SYDVKM. V was clipped by 3 bases and J by 3 bases, with 15 bases between them. CDR3 DNA sequence: TGTGCCAGCAGTTTGGCGGGCGCCGCGGGCTACGAGCAGTACTTC. Translating gives CASSLAGAAGYEQYF.

This clonotype was detected once. The chain has TRBV11-2 and TRBJ2-1, with D perhaps matching TRBD1 (6 bases). Germline values: CDR1 SGHAT, CDR2 FQNNGV. Trimming cost V 0 bases and J 13 bases, with 13 bases left between them. The CDR3 spans 13 residues. CDR3 DNA: TGTGCCAGCAGCTTAGACCTCGGACAGCCCCAGTTCTTC. Translation: CASSLDLGQPQFF.

This clonotype was seen repeatedly, ten times or more. The chain combines TRBV4-1 with TRBJ2-7, with a possible D match to TRBD1 (6 bases). The CDR3 length is 15 residues. Per germline, CDR1 MGHRA and CDR2 YSYEKL. Trimming stripped 0 bases from V and 1 base from J, with 10 bases between. The CDR3 coding sequence is TGCGCCAGCAGCCAAGATAGAGGGGGATCCTACGAGCAGTACTTC. This sequence encodes CASSQDRGGSYEQYF.

This clonotype has at least ten counts. The rearrangement uses TRBV10-2 and TRBJ1-1, with 7 nucleotides matching TRBD1. V shed 6 bases and J 8 bases; nucleotides not matched to a gene: 9. The germline V gene has CDR1 WSHSY and CDR2 SAAADI. The CDR3 has 13 residues. CDR3 sequence: CASSRAKGGEAFF. The DNA of the CDR3 is TGCGCCAGCAGCCGAGCTAAAGGGGGCGAAGCTTTCTTT.

This clonotype was seen repeatedly, ten times or more. V and J are TRBV12-3 or TRBV12-4 and TRBJ1-5; maybe TRBD1 (6 bases). This CDR3 has 15 residues. With 8 bases removed from V and 3 bases from J, the gap between germline ends came to 17 bases. The CDR3 spells CASGRGGANNQPQHF. CDR3 in DNA: TGTGCCAGCGGCCGCGGGGGGGCAAACAATCAGCCCCAGCATTTT.

This clonotype was observed many times. V usage is TRBV19 and J usage is TRBJ2-2, with TRBD2 identical over 12 bases. Germline assignment: CDR1 LNHDA and CDR2 SQIVND (reference sequence). V was clipped by 5 bases and J by 2 bases; unmatched bases: 6. This CDR3 spans 17 amino acids. The CDR3 region is CASSSPGLAGNTGELFF. CDR3 bases: TGTGCCAGTAGTTCCCCCGGACTAGCGGGAAACACCGGGGAGCTGTTTTTT.

Ten or more counts support this clonotype. The chain employs TRBV6-1 and TRBJ1-2; the D is unclear. Germline lookup yields CDR1 MNHNS and CDR2 SASEGT. With 10 bases removed from V and 4 bases from J, the gap between germline ends came to 13 bases. The CDR3 loop spans 12 amino acids. The DNA of the CDR3 is TGTGCCACTCAAACAAGGATCTATGGCTACACCTTC. This codes for CATQTRIYGYTF.

This clonotype was observed at least ten times. In nucleotides, the CDR3 is TGTGCCAGCAGTCCTACAGGGGAGTCCTACGAGCAGTACTTC. Translating it yields CASSPTGESYEQYF. The V call is TRBV27, the J call TRBJ2-7; 7 bases line up with TRBD1. The CDR3 is 14 residues long. CDR1 is MNHEY and CDR2 is SMNVEV in the germline V gene (reference sequence). V gave up 5 bases and J gave up 1 base; unmatched junction bases: 5.

This chain connects TRBV7-2 to TRBJ1-1; TRBD1 aligns across 9 bases. The CDR3 is made up of 17 amino acids. The V and J ends lost 5 bases and 7 bases, in that order; junction bases with no gene match: 17. The germline V gene has CDR1 SGHTA and CDR2 FQGNSA. CDR3 sequence: CASSTRLSGQGVIEAFF. In nucleotides, the CDR3 is TGTGCCAGCAGCACACGGCTATCGGGACAGGGTGTCATTGAAGCTTTCTTT.

Ten or more counts support this clonotype. J is TRBJ1-3 and V is TRBV7-3; D gene unclear. Between the trimmed V and J ends, which lost 5 bases and 0 bases, there was a span of 11 bases. CDR1 SGHTA and CDR2 FQGTGA come from the germline V gene. The CDR3 covers 15 residues. This chain's CDR3 is CASSPSGHSGNTIYF. The CDR3 DNA reads TGTGCCAGCAGCCCAAGCGGCCACTCTGGAAACACCATATATTTT.

This clonotype was picked up many times. The gene calls are TRBV19 and TRBJ1-4; no definite D call. This CDR3 has 13 residues. With 6 bases removed from V and 8 bases from J, the gap between germline ends came to 13 bases. The V gene's germline CDR1 is LNHDA and CDR2 SQIVND (reference sequence). This CDR3 reads CASSIEVGEKLFF. CDR3 nucleotides: TGTGCCAGTAGCATCGAAGTCGGCGAAAAACTGTTTTTT.

This clonotype was observed a handful of times. V gene TRBV20-1 combines with J gene TRBJ2-7; the D is unclear. Germline values: CDR1 DFQATT, CDR2 SNEGSKA (reference sequence). The V end was cut by 6 bases, the J end by 5 bases, with 17 bases between. This CDR3 region has 13 residues. CDR3 loop: CSASVTLVHEQYF. Here the CDR3 DNA reads TGCAGTGCGTCCGTGACACTGGTGCACGAGCAGTACTTC.

This clonotype was recorded many times. CDR3 in DNA: TGCAGTGCTAGCGGTGCGGGGCTCTACGAGCAGTACTTC. It is translated as CSASGAGLYEQYF. The chain is built from TRBV20-1 and TRBJ2-7; a weak D match, TRBD2 (6 bases). This CDR3 has 13 residues. V lost 3 bases to trimming and J lost 3 bases, with 12 bases between them. CDR1 is DFQATT and CDR2 is SNEGSKA in the germline V gene (reference sequence).

This clonotype has a single count. The chain carries TRBV11-2 and TRBJ2-5; weak D call: TRBD1 (6 bases). In germline, CDR1 is SGHAT, CDR2 FQNNGV. Trimming took 4 bases from V and 5 from J, leaving 23 bases between them. The CDR3 loop spans 17 amino acids. The CDR3 region has the DNA TGTGCCAGCAGCTCCTTCCAGGGGCAACGTCGGTCGGAGACCCAGTACTTC. Translating gives CASSSFQGQRRSETQYF.

This clonotype was counted at least ten times. This chain links TRBV6-1 with TRBJ1-1, with D tentatively TRBD1 (5 bases). V lost 1 base, J lost 5 bases, and 17 bases lay in between. Per the germline V gene, CDR1 is MNHNS and CDR2 is SASEGT. This CDR3 has 16 residues. The CDR3 reads CASSEGWAGPRTEAFF. In DNA, the CDR3 is TGTGCCAGCAGTGAAGGTTGGGCAGGGCCAAGGACTGAAGCTTTCTTT.

This clonotype has a count of ten or more. This chain uses TRBV20-1 with TRBJ2-1, with 9 bases lining up with TRBD1. This CDR3 spans 14 amino acids. The germline gives CDR1 DFQATT, CDR2 SNEGSKA (reference sequence). V gave up 2 bases and J gave up 5 bases; unmatched junction bases: 4. CDR3 DNA sequence: TGCAGTGCTAGATCGGACAGGGGCAACAATGAGCAGTTCTTC. Its protein product is CSARSDRGNNEQFF.

This clonotype came up many times. This chain connects TRBV20-1 to TRBJ2-3; D ambiguous. The CDR3 consists of 11 residues. The V and J ends lost 0 bases and 6 bases respectively, with 4 bases between them. Germline V gene sequence: CDR1 DFQATT, CDR2 SNEGSKA (reference sequence). The CDR3 loop reads CSARDGDTQYF. In DNA, the CDR3 is TGCAGTGCTAGAGATGGTGATACGCAGTATTTT.

This clonotype showed up many times. The chain joins TRBV10-3 to TRBJ1-5; TRBD1 matches 8 bases. The germline gives CDR1 ENHRY, CDR2 SYGVKD. V lost 3 bases and J lost 0; bases outside the gene matches: 16. The CDR3 spans 20 residues. Here the CDR3 reads CAISEINLTGDTSSNQPQHF. The CDR3 bases are TGTGCCATCAGTGAAATAAATTTGACAGGGGATACTTCTAGCAATCAGCCCCAGCATTTT.

The rearrangement uses TRBV7-9 and TRBJ1-6; tentative D call: TRBD1 (6 bases). V dropped 0 bases and J dropped 10 bases, with 13 bases sitting between them. The germline V gene has CDR1 SEHNR and CDR2 FQNEAQ (reference sequence). CDR3 length: 15 amino acids. The CDR3 is CASSLARAGVSPLHF. For the CDR3, the DNA is TGTGCCAGCAGCTTAGCGCGAGCAGGGGTGTCACCCCTCCACTTT. The full variable domain, in which reference TRBV7-9 and TRBJ1-6 provide the parts outside the CDR3, is DTGVSQNPRHKITKRGQNVTFRCDPISEHNRLYWYRQTLGQGPEFLTYFQNEAQLEKSRLLSDRFSAERPKGSFSTLEIQRTEQGDSAMYLCASSLARAGVSPLHFGNGTRLTVT.